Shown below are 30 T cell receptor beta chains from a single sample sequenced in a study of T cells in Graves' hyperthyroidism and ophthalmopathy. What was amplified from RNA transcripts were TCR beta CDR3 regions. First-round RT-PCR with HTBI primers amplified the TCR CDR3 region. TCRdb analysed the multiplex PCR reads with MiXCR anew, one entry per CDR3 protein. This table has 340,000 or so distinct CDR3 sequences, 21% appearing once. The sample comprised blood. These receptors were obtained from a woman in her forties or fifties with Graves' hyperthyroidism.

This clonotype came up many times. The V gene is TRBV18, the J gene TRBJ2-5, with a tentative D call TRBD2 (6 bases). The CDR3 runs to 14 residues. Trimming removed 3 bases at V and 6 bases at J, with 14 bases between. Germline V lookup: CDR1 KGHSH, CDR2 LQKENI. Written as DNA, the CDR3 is TGTGCCAGCTCACCCTCGGAGGGATTACAGACCCAGTACTTC. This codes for CASSPSEGLQTQYF.

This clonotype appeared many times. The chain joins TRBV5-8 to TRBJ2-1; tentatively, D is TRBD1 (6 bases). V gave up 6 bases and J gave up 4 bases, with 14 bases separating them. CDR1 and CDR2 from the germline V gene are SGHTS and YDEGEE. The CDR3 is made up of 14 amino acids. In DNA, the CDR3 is TGTGCCAGCACTCCCCACAGGGCTTACAATGAGCAGTTCTTC. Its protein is CASTPHRAYNEQFF.

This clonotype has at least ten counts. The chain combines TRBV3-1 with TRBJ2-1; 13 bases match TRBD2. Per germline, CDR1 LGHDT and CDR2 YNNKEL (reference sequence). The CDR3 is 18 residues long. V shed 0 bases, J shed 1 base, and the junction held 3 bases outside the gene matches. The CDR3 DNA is TGTGCCAGCAGCCAAGAGAGACTAGCGGGAGGTTCCTACAATGAGCAGTTCTTC. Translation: CASSQERLAGGSYNEQFF.

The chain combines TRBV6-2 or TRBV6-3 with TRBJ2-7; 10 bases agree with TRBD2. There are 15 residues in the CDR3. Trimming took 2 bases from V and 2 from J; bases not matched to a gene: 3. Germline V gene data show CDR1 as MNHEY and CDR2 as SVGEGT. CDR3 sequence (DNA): TGTGCCAGCAGTTACCTAGCGGGGGCAACCTACGAGCAGTACTTC. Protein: CASSYLAGATYEQYF.

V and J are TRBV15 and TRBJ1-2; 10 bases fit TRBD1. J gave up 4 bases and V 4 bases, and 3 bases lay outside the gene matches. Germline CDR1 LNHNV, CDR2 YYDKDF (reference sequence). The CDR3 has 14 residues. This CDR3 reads CATSMDRGAYGYTF. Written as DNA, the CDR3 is TGTGCCACCAGCATGGACAGGGGGGCCTATGGCTACACCTTC.

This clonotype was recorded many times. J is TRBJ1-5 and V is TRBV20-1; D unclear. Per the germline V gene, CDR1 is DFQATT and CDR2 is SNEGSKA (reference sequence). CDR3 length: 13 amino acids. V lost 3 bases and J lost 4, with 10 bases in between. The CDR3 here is CSARAAENQPQHF. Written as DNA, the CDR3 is TGCAGTGCTAGGGCGGCGGAGAATCAGCCCCAGCATTTT.

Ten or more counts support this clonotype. CDR3 sequence reads: CASSLEVRVAVNTEAFF. CDR3 coding DNA: TGCGCCAGCAGCTTGGAGGTCAGGGTGGCGGTGAACACTGAAGCTTTCTTT. The V and J genes are TRBV5-1 and TRBJ1-1; D is perhaps TRBD1 (5 bases). The CDR3 is 17 amino acids. The V end was cut by 0 bases, the J end by 0 bases, with 15 bases between. Germline CDR1 reads SGHRS; CDR2 reads YFSETQ.

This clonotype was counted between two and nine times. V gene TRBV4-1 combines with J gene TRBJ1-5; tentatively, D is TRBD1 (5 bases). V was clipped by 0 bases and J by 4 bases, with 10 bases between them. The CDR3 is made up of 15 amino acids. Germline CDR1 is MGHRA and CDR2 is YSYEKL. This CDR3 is CASSQDSGGNQPQHF. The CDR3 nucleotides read TGCGCCAGCAGCCAAGATTCGGGGGGGAATCAGCCCCAGCATTTT.

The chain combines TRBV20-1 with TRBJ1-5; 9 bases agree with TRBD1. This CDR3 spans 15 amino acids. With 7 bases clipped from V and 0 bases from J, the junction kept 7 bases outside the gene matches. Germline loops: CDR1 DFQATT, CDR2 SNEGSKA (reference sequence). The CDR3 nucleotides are TGCAGTGTTATACAGGGGGCCCATAGCAATCAGCCCCAGCATTTT. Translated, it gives CSVIQGAHSNQPQHF.

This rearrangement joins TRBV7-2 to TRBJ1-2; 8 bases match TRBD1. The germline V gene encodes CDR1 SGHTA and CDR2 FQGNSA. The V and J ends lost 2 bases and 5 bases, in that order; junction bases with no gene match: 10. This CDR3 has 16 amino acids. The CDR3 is CASSLFLGQAKYGYTF. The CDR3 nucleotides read TGTGCCAGCAGCTTATTCCTGGGACAGGCGAAATATGGCTACACCTTC.

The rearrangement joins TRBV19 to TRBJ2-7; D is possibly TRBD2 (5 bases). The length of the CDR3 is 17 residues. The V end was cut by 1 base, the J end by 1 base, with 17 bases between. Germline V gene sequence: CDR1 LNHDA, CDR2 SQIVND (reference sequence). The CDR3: CASSIGRGRGQSYEQYF. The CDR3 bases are TGTGCCAGTAGTATAGGCCGAGGGAGAGGCCAATCCTACGAGCAGTACTTC. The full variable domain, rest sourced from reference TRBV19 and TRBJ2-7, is DGGITQSPKYLFRKEGQNVTLSCEQNLNHDAMYWYRQDPGQGLRLIYYSQIVNDFQKGDIAEGYSVSREKKESFPLTVTSAQKNPTAFYLCASSIGRGRGQSYEQYFGPGTRLTVT.

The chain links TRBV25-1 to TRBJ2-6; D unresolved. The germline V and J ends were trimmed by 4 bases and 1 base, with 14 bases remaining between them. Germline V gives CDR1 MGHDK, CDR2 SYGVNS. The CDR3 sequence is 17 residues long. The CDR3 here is CASSGGRKVSGANVLTF. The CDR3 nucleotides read TGTGCCAGCAGTGGGGGTAGGAAGGTATCTGGGGCCAACGTCCTGACTTTC.

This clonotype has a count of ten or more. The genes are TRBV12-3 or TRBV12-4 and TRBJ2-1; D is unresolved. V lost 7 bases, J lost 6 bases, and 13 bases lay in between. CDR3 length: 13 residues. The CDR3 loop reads CASTPTARNEQFF. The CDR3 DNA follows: TGTGCCAGCACCCCCACTGCGCGCAATGAGCAGTTCTTC.

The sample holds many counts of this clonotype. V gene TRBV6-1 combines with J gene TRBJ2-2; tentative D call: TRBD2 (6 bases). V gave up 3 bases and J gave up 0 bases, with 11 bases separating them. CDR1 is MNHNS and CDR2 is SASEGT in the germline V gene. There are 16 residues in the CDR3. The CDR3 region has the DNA TGTGCCAGCAGTGAGGAACCGGGAGCGAACACCGGGGAGCTGTTTTTT. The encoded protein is CASSEEPGANTGELFF.

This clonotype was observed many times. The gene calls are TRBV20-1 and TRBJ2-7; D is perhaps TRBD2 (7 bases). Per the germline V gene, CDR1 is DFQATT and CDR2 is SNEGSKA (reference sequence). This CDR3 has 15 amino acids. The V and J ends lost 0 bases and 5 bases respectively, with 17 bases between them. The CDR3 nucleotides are TGCAGTGCTAGAGAGGGGGGGGCAGGGCTACACGAGCAGTACTTC. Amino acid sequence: CSAREGGAGLHEQYF.

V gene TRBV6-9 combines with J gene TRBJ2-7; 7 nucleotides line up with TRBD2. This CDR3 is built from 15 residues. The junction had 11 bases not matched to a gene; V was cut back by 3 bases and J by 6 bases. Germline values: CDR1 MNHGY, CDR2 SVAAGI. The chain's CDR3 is CASSYGSGQGFEQYF. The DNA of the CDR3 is TGTGCCAGCAGTTACGGTAGCGGGCAGGGATTCGAGCAGTACTTC.

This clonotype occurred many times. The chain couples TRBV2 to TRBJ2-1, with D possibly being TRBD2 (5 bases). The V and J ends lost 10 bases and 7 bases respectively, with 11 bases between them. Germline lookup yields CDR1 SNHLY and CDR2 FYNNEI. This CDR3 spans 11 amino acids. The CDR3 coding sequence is TGTGCCACGGACGAGGGAAATGAGCAGTTCTTC. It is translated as CATDEGNEQFF.

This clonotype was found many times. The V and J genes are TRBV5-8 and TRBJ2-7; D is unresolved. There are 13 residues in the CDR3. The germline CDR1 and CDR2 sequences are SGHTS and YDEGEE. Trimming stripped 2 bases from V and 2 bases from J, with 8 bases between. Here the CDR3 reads CASSLGRTYEQYF. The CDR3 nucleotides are TGTGCCAGCAGCTTAGGTCGAACCTACGAGCAGTACTTC.

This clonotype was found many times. The CDR3 coding sequence is TGTGCCAGCTCACCTCCCCCAGGGGATTATGGCTACACCTTC. Protein product: CASSPPPGDYGYTF. The rearrangement joins TRBV18 to TRBJ1-2; D is possibly TRBD1 (6 bases). Germline values: CDR1 KGHSH, CDR2 LQKENI. V was clipped by 3 bases and J by 5 bases, with 13 bases between them. The length of the CDR3 is 14 residues.

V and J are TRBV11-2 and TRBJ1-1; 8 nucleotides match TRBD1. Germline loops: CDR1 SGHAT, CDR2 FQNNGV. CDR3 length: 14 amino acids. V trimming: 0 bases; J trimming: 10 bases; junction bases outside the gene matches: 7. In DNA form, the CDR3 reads TGTGCCAGCAGCTTAGATACTTGGGGGACAGGAGCTTTCTTT. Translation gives CASSLDTWGTGAFF.

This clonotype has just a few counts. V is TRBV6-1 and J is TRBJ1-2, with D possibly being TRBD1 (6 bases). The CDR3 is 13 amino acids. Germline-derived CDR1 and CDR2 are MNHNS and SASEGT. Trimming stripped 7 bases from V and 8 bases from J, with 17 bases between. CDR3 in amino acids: CASIQGGGGGYTF. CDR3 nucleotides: TGTGCCAGCATCCAAGGGGGGGGCGGAGGCTACACCTTC.

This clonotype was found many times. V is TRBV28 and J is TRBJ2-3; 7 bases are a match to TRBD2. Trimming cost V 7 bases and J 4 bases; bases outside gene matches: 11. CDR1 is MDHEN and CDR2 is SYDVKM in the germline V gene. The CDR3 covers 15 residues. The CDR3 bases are TGTGCCAGCAAGGCGGAGCGGGGCACGGCAGATACGCAGTATTTT. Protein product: CASKAERGTADTQYF.

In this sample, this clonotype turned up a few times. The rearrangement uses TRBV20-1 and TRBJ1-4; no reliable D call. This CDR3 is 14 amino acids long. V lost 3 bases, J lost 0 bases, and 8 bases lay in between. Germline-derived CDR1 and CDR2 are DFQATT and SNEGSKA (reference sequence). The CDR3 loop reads CSASWAATNEKLFF. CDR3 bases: TGCAGTGCTAGTTGGGCAGCAACTAATGAAAAACTGTTTTTT.

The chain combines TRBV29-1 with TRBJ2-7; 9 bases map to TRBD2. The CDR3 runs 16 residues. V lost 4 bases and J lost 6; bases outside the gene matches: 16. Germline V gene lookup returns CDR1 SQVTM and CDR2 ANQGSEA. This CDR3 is CSVVGAHRRGGLEQYF. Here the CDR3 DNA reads TGCAGCGTTGTTGGGGCCCACCGGCGGGGGGGTCTCGAGCAGTACTTC.

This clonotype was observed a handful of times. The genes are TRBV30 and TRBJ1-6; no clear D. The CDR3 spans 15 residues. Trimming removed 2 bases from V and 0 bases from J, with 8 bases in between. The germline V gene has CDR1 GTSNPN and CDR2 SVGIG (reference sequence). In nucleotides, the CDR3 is TGTGCCTGGAGTTTAGAGAGCTCCTATAATTCACCCCTCCACTTT. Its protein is CAWSLESSYNSPLHF.

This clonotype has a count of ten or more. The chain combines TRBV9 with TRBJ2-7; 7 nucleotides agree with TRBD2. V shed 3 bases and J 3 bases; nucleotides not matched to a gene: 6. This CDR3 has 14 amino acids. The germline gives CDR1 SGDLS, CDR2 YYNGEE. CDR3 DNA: TGTGCCAGCAGCGCACGGGGGGTAGGCTACGAGCAGTACTTC. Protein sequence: CASSARGVGYEQYF.

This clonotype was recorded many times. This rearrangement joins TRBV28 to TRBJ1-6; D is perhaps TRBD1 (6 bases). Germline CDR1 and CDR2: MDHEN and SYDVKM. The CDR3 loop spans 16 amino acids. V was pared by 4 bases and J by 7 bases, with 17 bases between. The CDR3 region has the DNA TGTGCCAGCAGTTCCCAGACAGGATTGGCAAATTCACCCCTCCACTTT. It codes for CASSSQTGLANSPLHF.

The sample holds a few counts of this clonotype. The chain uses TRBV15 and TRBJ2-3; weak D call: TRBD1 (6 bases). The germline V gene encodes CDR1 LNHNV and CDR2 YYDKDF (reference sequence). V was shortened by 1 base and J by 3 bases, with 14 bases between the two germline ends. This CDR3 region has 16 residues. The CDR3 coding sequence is TGTGCCACCAGCAGAGCTACAGGGAGAATAACAGATACGCAGTATTTT. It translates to CATSRATGRITDTQYF. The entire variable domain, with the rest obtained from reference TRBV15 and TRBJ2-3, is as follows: DAMVIQNPRYQVTQFGKPVTLSCSQTLNHNVMYWYQQKSSQAPKLLFHYYDKDFNNEADTPDNFQSRRPNTSFCFLDIRSPGLGDTAMYLCATSRATGRITDTQYFGPGTRLTVL.

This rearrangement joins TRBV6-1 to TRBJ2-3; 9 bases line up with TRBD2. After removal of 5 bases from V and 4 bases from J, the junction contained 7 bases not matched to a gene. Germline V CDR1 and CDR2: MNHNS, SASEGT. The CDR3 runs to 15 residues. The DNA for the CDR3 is TGTGCCAGCAGTTACGGGGGCGGGGGGGCAGATACGCAGTATTTT. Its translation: CASSYGGGGADTQYF.

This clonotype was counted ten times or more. CDR3 nucleotides: TGTGCCAGCAGTTTATGGCAGGGGGACCCTTTCCAAGAGACCCAGTACTTC. This codes for CASSLWQGDPFQETQYF. V and J are TRBV28 and TRBJ2-5, with 7 positions matching TRBD1. The CDR3 sequence is 17 residues long. V lost 0 bases, J lost 1 base, and 8 bases stayed unmatched. Germline CDR1 and CDR2: MDHEN and SYDVKM.